Below are 30 T cell receptor beta chains sequenced from a single sample in a study of T cell repertoires in aging, cancer and after chemotherapy. Amplification of TCR beta used genomic DNA extracted from peripheral blood. Rearranged V-D-J TRB sequences were amplified with a mixed TRB-A/B primer pool. One entry per CDR3 protein results from TCRdb running MiXCR on the multiplex PCR reads. The sample includes 5,500 to 7,000 distinct CDR3 sequences, 53% of them seen just once. The sequencing sample was made of blood. The receptors stem from a human donor with a solid tumor.

V and J are TRBV28 and TRBJ2-2, with D perhaps TRBD2 (6 bases). V lost 3 bases and J lost 4, with 6 bases in between. CDR3 size: 13 residues. The germline CDR1 and CDR2 sequences are MDHEN and SYDVKM. In DNA, the CDR3 is TGTGCCAGCAGTTTGGGGGGCACCGGGGAGCTGTTTTTT. Translation gives CASSLGGTGELFF.

In this sample, this clonotype turned up a few times. The chain joins TRBV12-3 or TRBV12-4 to TRBJ1-2, with D unclear. This CDR3 comprises 15 residues. Trimming cost V 3 bases and J 7 bases, with 18 bases left between them. The CDR3: CASSFADAGPFGYTF. The CDR3 DNA is TGTGCCAGCAGTTTCGCCGACGCGGGCCCTTTTGGCTACACCTTC.

The chain links TRBV24-1 to TRBJ2-7; D is undetermined. The V gene lost 7 bases and the J gene lost 12 bases, with 15 bases spanning the gap. CDR1 and CDR2 (germline): KGHDR, SFDVKD. The CDR3 totals 11 residues. CDR3 in amino acids: CATSPPTRLYF. In nucleotides, the CDR3 is TGTGCCACCAGCCCTCCTACGAGATTGTACTTC.

The chain carries TRBV28 and TRBJ2-7; either TRBD1 or TRBD2 may supply D (6 bases each). CDR3 length: 14 residues. Germline V gene sequence: CDR1 MDHEN, CDR2 SYDVKM. The germline V and J ends were trimmed by 6 bases and 8 bases, with 20 bases remaining between them. CDR3 sequence: CASSRGGTSSQQYF. CDR3 DNA sequence: TGTGCCAGCAGCCGAGGGGGTACTAGCTCACAGCAGTACTTC.

This chain uses TRBV5-4 with TRBJ1-2, with 7 positions matching TRBD1. The ends lost 4 bases at V and 5 bases at J; junction bases unmatched: 5. Germline-derived CDR1 and CDR2 are SGHNT and YYREEE (reference sequence). The CDR3 has 13 residues. CDR3 in amino acids: CASSRDRVYGYTF. Here the CDR3 DNA reads TGTGCCAGCAGCAGGGACAGAGTATATGGCTACACCTTC.

The chain joins TRBV27 to TRBJ1-5; the match to TRBD1 covers 7 bases. Trimming at V came to 0 bases and at J to 0 bases, leaving 8 bases not matched to a gene. Germline V lookup: CDR1 MNHEY, CDR2 SMNVEV (reference sequence). This CDR3 is 18 amino acids long. The CDR3 nucleotides are TGTGCCAGCAGTTTATCGAGCAGGGGGGGGTATAGCAATCAGCCCCAGCATTTT. This sequence encodes CASSLSSRGGYSNQPQHF.

V is TRBV7-2 and J is TRBJ2-7; D might be TRBD1 (6 bases). Per the germline V gene, CDR1 is SGHTA and CDR2 is FQGNSA. The germline V and J ends were trimmed by 1 base and 5 bases, with 18 bases remaining between them. CDR3 size: 16 residues. CDR3 nucleotides: TGTGCCAGCAGCTTAGGGAGTTTGGGGGCCGGCCACGAGCAGTACTTC. Translating gives CASSLGSLGAGHEQYF.

The V and J genes are TRBV29-1 and TRBJ2-2, with D perhaps matching TRBD1 (6 bases). CDR1 SQVTM and CDR2 ANQGSEA come from the germline V gene. The CDR3 totals 14 residues. Trimming shortened V by 3 bases and J by 3 bases, and 11 bases separated the two germline ends. The CDR3 nucleotides read TGCAGCGTTGAGGGGGCAGGTTACACCGGGGAGCTGTTTTTT. It yields the protein CSVEGAGYTGELFF.

V is TRBV6-6 and J is TRBJ2-3, with 12 bases identical to TRBD2. V dropped 6 bases and J dropped 4; count of bases not matched to a gene: 11. Germline assignment: CDR1 MNHNY and CDR2 SVGAGI (reference sequence). This CDR3 contains 17 residues. CDR3 in amino acids: CASSSRLAGVSADTQYF. CDR3 sequence (DNA): TGTGCCAGCAGCTCCAGACTAGCGGGAGTATCCGCAGATACGCAGTATTTT.

V usage is TRBV19 and J usage is TRBJ2-3, with unresolved D. The CDR3 is 11 residues long. Per the germline V gene, CDR1 is LNHDA and CDR2 is SQIVND (reference sequence). The V gene lost 5 bases and the J gene lost 1 base, with 1 base spanning the gap. The CDR3 DNA reads TGTGCCAGTAGTCGCACAGATACGCAGTATTTT. Its translation is CASSRTDTQYF.

The chain couples TRBV18 to TRBJ2-1, with D perhaps TRBD1 (6 bases). The CDR3 runs 17 residues. Germline CDR1 KGHSH, CDR2 LQKENI. Trimming stripped 6 bases from V and 4 bases from J, with 22 bases between. CDR3 sequence reads: CASSPGHSFVSYNEQFF. Here the CDR3 DNA reads TGTGCCAGCTCCCCGGGACACTCTTTTGTGTCGTACAATGAGCAGTTCTTC.

This chain joins TRBV6-5 and TRBJ2-7, with 8 bases identical to TRBD1. V dropped 2 bases and J dropped 2; count of bases not matched to a gene: 2. The CDR3 loop spans 14 amino acids. CDR1 is MNHEY, CDR2 SVGAGI, per germline. CDR3 in amino acids: CASSYGTGTYEQYF. CDR3 nucleotides: TGTGCCAGCAGTTACGGGACAGGTACCTACGAGCAGTACTTC.

The chain has TRBV27 and TRBJ2-7; D remains ambiguous. V was pared by 8 bases and J by 5 bases, with 16 bases between. The length of the CDR3 is 13 residues. The germline V gene encodes CDR1 MNHEY and CDR2 SMNVEV (reference sequence). The CDR3 DNA sequence: TGTGCCAGCGGATTTCCCCTCCCCCACGAGCAGTACTTC. Encoded protein: CASGFPLPHEQYF.

This clonotype occurred a few times. The chain has TRBV7-9 and TRBJ1-2, with D perhaps matching TRBD1 (5 bases). Per the germline V gene, CDR1 is SEHNR and CDR2 is FQNEAQ (reference sequence). V gave up 7 bases and J gave up 3 bases, with 12 bases separating them. This CDR3 region has 13 residues. The CDR3 loop reads CASTEGMDYGYTF. The DNA for the CDR3 is TGTGCCAGCACCGAGGGGATGGACTATGGCTACACCTTC. The full variable domain, rest sourced from reference TRBV7-9 and TRBJ1-2, is DTGVSQNPRHKITKRGQNVTFRCDPISEHNRLYWYRQTLGQGPEFLTYFQNEAQLEKSRLLSDRFSAERPKGSFSTLEIQRTEQGDSAMYLCASTEGMDYGYTFGSGTRLTVV.

This chain uses TRBV5-1 with TRBJ2-5; possibly TRBD2 for D (5 bases). Deletions cut 1 base from V and 9 bases from J, with 13 bases between. Per the germline V gene, CDR1 is SGHRS and CDR2 is YFSETQ. The CDR3 has 13 amino acids. CDR3 in amino acids: CASSLFEGVAQYF. The DNA of the CDR3 is TGCGCCAGCAGCTTGTTTGAGGGAGTAGCCCAGTACTTC. The variable domain in full, with the rest retrieved from reference TRBV5-1 and TRBJ2-5, is KAGVTQTPRYLIKTRGQQVTLSCSPISGHRSVSWYQQTPGQGLQFLFEYFSETQRNKGNFPGRFSGRQFSNSRSEMNVSTLELGDSALYLCASSLFEGVAQYFGPGTRLLVL.

This clonotype has more than one count but fewer than ten. The DNA of the CDR3 is TGTGCCAGCAGTTCCGTACGACAGGGGATTAACTATGGCTACACCTTC. It yields the protein CASSSVRQGINYGYTF. V usage is TRBV27 and J usage is TRBJ1-2; 8 bases are shared with TRBD1. The CDR3 is 16 amino acids. Germline CDR1 reads MNHEY; CDR2 reads SMNVEV (reference sequence). Trimming took 4 bases from V and 1 from J; bases not matched to a gene: 8.

This chain links TRBV20-1 with TRBJ2-2, with a weak D call TRBD2 (5 bases). CDR3 length equals 11 residues. The V gene's germline CDR1 is DFQATT and CDR2 SNEGSKA (reference sequence). The V gene lost 6 bases and the J gene lost 6 bases, with 8 bases spanning the gap. CDR3 protein: CSAVRAGELFF. DNA of the CDR3: TGCAGTGCAGTGCGGGCCGGGGAGCTGTTTTTT.

The gene calls are TRBV28 and TRBJ1-1, with 7 bases that match TRBD1. With V trimmed by 6 bases and J by 3 bases, 4 bases remained unmatched. The CDR3 spans 13 residues. Germline CDR1 is MDHEN and CDR2 is SYDVKM. The CDR3 loop is CASRQDRDTEAFF. The CDR3 DNA sequence: TGTGCCAGCAGGCAAGACAGGGACACTGAAGCTTTCTTT.

This clonotype appeared once. The rearrangement joins TRBV18 to TRBJ2-2; D unclear. V dropped 5 bases and J dropped 1 base, with 8 bases sitting between them. Germline CDR1 is KGHSH and CDR2 is LQKENI. This CDR3 is built from 14 residues. CDR3 DNA sequence: TGTGCCAGCTCATCGGACGGGAACACCGGGGAGCTGTTTTTT. The encoded protein is CASSSDGNTGELFF.

This clonotype has more than one count but fewer than ten. The V call is TRBV19, the J call TRBJ1-5; unclear D gene. This CDR3 spans 15 amino acids. The V end was cut by 8 bases, the J end by 1 base, with 15 bases between. Germline V gives CDR1 LNHDA, CDR2 SQIVND (reference sequence). In nucleotides, the CDR3 is TGTGCCAGTGTTTCGGTTTCCGGAAGCAATCAGCCCCAGCATTTT. It codes for CASVSVSGSNQPQHF.

The chain uses TRBV27 and TRBJ1-6; TRBD1 is a possible D gene (5 bases). The CDR3 runs to 14 residues. Germline lookup yields CDR1 MNHEY and CDR2 SMNVEV (reference sequence). V was cut by 5 bases and J by 10 bases, with 15 bases left in between. This chain's CDR3 is CASSGSGSRSPLHF. In nucleotides, the CDR3 is TGTGCCAGCAGTGGGTCAGGGTCTCGGTCACCCCTCCACTTT.

The rearrangement joins TRBV2 to TRBJ2-7; 8 bases line up with TRBD1. CDR1 is SNHLY, CDR2 FYNNEI, per germline. With V trimmed by 5 bases and J by 4 bases, 10 bases remained unmatched. The CDR3 runs to 15 residues. The CDR3: CASSRTLDREYEQYF. CDR3 nucleotide sequence: TGTGCCAGCAGTCGGACTTTGGACAGGGAGTACGAGCAGTACTTC. The variable domain in full, completed from reference TRBV2 and TRBJ2-7, reads EPEVTQTPSHQVTQMGQEVILRCVPISNHLYFYWYRQILGQKVEFLVSFYNNEISEKSEIFDDQFSVERPDGSNFTLKIRSTKLEDSAMYFCASSRTLDREYEQYFGPGTRLTVT.

The rearrangement joins TRBV20-1 to TRBJ1-2; D remains ambiguous. Deletions cut 1 base from V and 8 bases from J, with 11 bases between. This CDR3 region has 12 residues. Germline CDR1 DFQATT, CDR2 SNEGSKA (reference sequence). CDR3 sequence reads: CSARVPEGGYTF. For the CDR3, the DNA is TGCAGTGCTAGAGTCCCCGAGGGCGGCTACACCTTC.

The chain recombines TRBV6-2 or TRBV6-3 with TRBJ1-6; maybe TRBD1 (5 bases). The germline gives CDR1 MNHEY, CDR2 SVGEGT. This CDR3 has 18 amino acids. V lost 4 bases and J lost 7, with 23 bases in between. The CDR3 DNA reads as TGTGCCAGCAGTTTTTCCCGACGCCTGACGGGACGGAATTCACCCCTCCACTTT. This sequence encodes CASSFSRRLTGRNSPLHF.

The CDR3 is CASSRRIAYEQYF. The CDR3 DNA reads TGTGCCAGCAGCCGACGGATCGCCTACGAGCAGTACTTC. This rearrangement joins TRBV25-1 to TRBJ2-7; the D is unclear. Germline lookup yields CDR1 MGHDK and CDR2 SYGVNS. The V end was cut by 6 bases, the J end by 2 bases, with 11 bases between. The CDR3 runs to 13 residues.

The rearrangement joins TRBV7-9 to TRBJ2-1; no definite D call. The germline V and J ends were trimmed by 5 bases and 2 bases, with 13 bases remaining between them. The V gene's germline CDR1 is SEHNR and CDR2 FQNEAQ (reference sequence). The CDR3 has 15 residues. The CDR3 spells CASSTPDAAYNEQFF. The CDR3 bases are TGTGCCAGCAGCACCCCCGACGCCGCCTACAATGAGCAGTTCTTC.

This clonotype came up a few times. The gene calls are TRBV6-5 and TRBJ1-1; D might be TRBD1 (6 bases). Trimming cost V 3 bases and J 1 base, with 12 bases left between them. CDR3 length: 15 amino acids. Germline V CDR1 and CDR2: MNHEY, SVGAGI. Here the CDR3 DNA reads TGTGCCAGCAGTTATAGGGGGAGGGGGAACACTGAAGCTTTCTTT. It yields the protein CASSYRGRGNTEAFF.

V and J are TRBV6-1 and TRBJ1-5, with 8 bases lining up with TRBD1. Trimming removed 3 bases from V and 3 bases from J; junction bases left unmatched: 4. Germline-derived CDR1 and CDR2 are MNHNS and SASEGT. The CDR3 contains 15 residues. Written as DNA, the CDR3 is TGTGCCAGCAGTGAGTTACAGGGGGACAATCAGCCCCAGCATTTT. Its protein is CASSELQGDNQPQHF.

The CDR3 spells CSAHRGLNTEAFF. CDR3 DNA: TGCAGTGCTCACAGGGGATTGAACACTGAAGCTTTCTTT. The chain joins TRBV20-1 to TRBJ1-1; 7 bases map to TRBD1. The CDR3 spans 13 residues. Per the germline V gene, CDR1 is DFQATT and CDR2 is SNEGSKA (reference sequence). J was trimmed by 0 bases and V by 5 bases; bases with no gene match: 3.

The chain is built from TRBV6-4 and TRBJ2-1; D remains ambiguous. There are 12 residues in the CDR3. V gave up 3 bases and J gave up 7 bases, with 7 bases separating them. Germline loops: CDR1 MRHNA, CDR2 SNTAGT. CDR3 region: CASSEDENEQFF. Written as DNA, the CDR3 is TGTGCCAGCAGTGAAGACGAAAATGAGCAGTTCTTC.